What follows are 14 T cell receptor beta chains derived from one specimen sequenced in a study of cytomegalovirus exposure and HLA in healthy donors. The PCR contained 60 Vbeta and 13 Jbeta primers. The repertoire was sequenced with immunoSEQ multiplex PCR; TCRdb's copy has only in-frame clones and lacks some. The sample yields approximately 100,000 clones, 50% to 80% seen once. Sequences were obtained from PBMCs. The receptors shown here come from a man aged 30 to 39 in good health and CMV-seronegative.

The V and J genes are TRBV27 and TRBJ1-1; the D gene is possibly TRBD1 (5 bases). CDR1 is MNHEY and CDR2 is SMNVEV in the germline V gene (reference sequence). The CDR3 runs to 18 residues. V lost 5 bases to trimming and J lost 0 bases, with 22 bases between them. The CDR3, as DNA: TGTGCCAGCAGTCCTTATATATTCCGACAGTGGATGAACACTGAAGCTTTCTTT. Translated, it gives CASSPYIFRQWMNTEAFF.

CDR3 nucleotide sequence: TGTGCCAGCAGCGGAACGGGACTCCCAGAGACCCAGTACTTC. It codes for CASSGTGLPETQYF. The chain has TRBV9 and TRBJ2-5; possible D gene TRBD2, 6 bases. The CDR3 spans 14 residues. V lost 3 bases and J 4 bases, leaving 13 bases between the germline ends. Germline V gives CDR1 SGDLS, CDR2 YYNGEE.

The V gene is TRBV10-3, the J gene TRBJ2-3; 9 bases map to TRBD1. The CDR3 consists of 17 residues. V gave up 2 bases and J gave up 4 bases; unmatched junction bases: 10. CDR1 ENHRY and CDR2 SYGVKD come from the germline V gene. The CDR3 region is CAISEQKPGQGSDTQYF. The CDR3 nucleotides are TGTGCCATCAGTGAGCAAAAACCGGGACAGGGTTCAGATACGCAGTATTTT.

This clone was observed a handful of times. The genes are TRBV21-1 and TRBJ2-1; the table calls TRBD1, which could not be checked here. TRBV21-1 is a pseudogene segment. There are 15 residues in the CDR3. CDR3 sequence: CASQGCGALCNEQFF. The CDR3 region has the DNA TGTGCCAGCCAGGGTTGCGGAGCGTTGTGCAATGAGCAGTTCTTC.

This clone was detected once. V and J are TRBV14 and TRBJ2-7, with a possible D match to TRBD1 (6 bases). Germline-derived CDR1 and CDR2 are SGHDN and FVKESK. The V end lost 0 bases, the J end lost 6 bases, and 18 bases lay between the germline ends. This CDR3 has 16 amino acids. CDR3 protein: CASSQEGKGRGSEQYF. In DNA form, the CDR3 reads TGTGCCAGCAGCCAAGAGGGTAAGGGCAGGGGCTCCGAGCAGTACTTC.

The V call is TRBV6-5, the J call TRBJ1-2; D is ambiguous. Germline V CDR1 and CDR2: MNHEY, SVGAGI. The V end lost 5 bases, the J end lost 4 bases, and 14 bases lay between the germline ends. The CDR3 contains 14 residues. The CDR3 region has the DNA TGTGCCAGCAGTGGTCAGGCAGGAAGCTATGGCTACACCTTC. Translated: CASSGQAGSYGYTF.

This chain uses TRBV30 with TRBJ1-2; D is perhaps TRBD1 (6 bases). Germline-derived CDR1 and CDR2 are GTSNPN and SVGIG (reference sequence). The V end lost 4 bases, the J end lost 4 bases, and 13 bases lay between the germline ends. The CDR3 length is 13 residues. CDR3 sequence reads: CAWIAGDGYGYTF. The CDR3 DNA reads as TGTGCCTGGATAGCAGGGGACGGCTATGGCTACACCTTC.

The chain links TRBV28 to TRBJ2-3, with D possibly matching TRBD1 (6 bases). V was shortened by 6 bases and J by 15 bases, with 19 bases between the two germline ends. CDR3 length: 12 amino acids. Germline V gene sequence: CDR1 MDHEN, CDR2 SYDVKM. The CDR3 here is CASSLNQGGVYF. DNA of the CDR3: TGTGCCAGCAGCCTAAATCAAGGGGGTGTATATTTT. Full variable domain (remainder filled in from reference TRBV28 and TRBJ2-3): DVKVTQSSRYLVKRTGEKVFLECVQDMDHENMFWYRQDPGLGLRLIYFSYDVKMKEKGDIPEGYSVSREKKERFSLILESASTNQTSMYLCASSLNQGGVYFGPGTRLTVL.

V and J are TRBV28 and TRBJ2-7, with TRBD1 matching 8 bases. Looked up from germline, CDR1 is MDHEN and CDR2 is SYDVKM. The CDR3 contains 14 residues. V trimming: 6 bases; J trimming: 4 bases; junction bases outside the gene matches: 8. This CDR3 reads CASRTTGANYEQYF. As DNA, the CDR3 is TGTGCCAGCAGGACGACAGGGGCGAATTACGAGCAGTACTTC.

CDR3 in amino acids: CASSNGTSSYEQYF. The CDR3 DNA reads as TGTGCCAGCAGCAACGGGACAAGCTCCTACGAGCAGTACTTC. This chain connects TRBV7-3 to TRBJ2-7; possibly TRBD1 for D (6 bases). Per germline, CDR1 SGHTA and CDR2 FQGTGA. This CDR3 comprises 14 residues. V was pared by 5 bases and J by 0 bases, with 11 bases between.

For this clone: Relative to the germline gene, one junction end is altered; a read error may explain this. J is TRBJ1-2 and V is TRBV15; 9 nucleotides line up with TRBD1. CDR3 size: 15 residues. Germline lookup yields CDR1 LNHNV and CDR2 YYDKDF (reference sequence). The DNA of the CDR3 is TGTGCCACCAGCCGAGACAGGGGGGCTAACTATGGCTACACCTTC. Protein sequence: CATSRDRGANYGYTF.

J is TRBJ2-6 and V is TRBV14; 10 nucleotides match TRBD1. The V gene's germline CDR1 is SGHDN and CDR2 FVKESK. V lost 1 base and J lost 0; bases outside the gene matches: 9. This CDR3 has 20 amino acids. The CDR3 DNA follows: TGTGCCAGCAGCCAAGTCTCTCCCGGGACAGGGGTCTCTGGGGCCAACGTCCTGACTTTC. Protein sequence: CASSQVSPGTGVSGANVLTF. Based on the CDR3 plus reference TRBV14 and TRBJ2-6, the full variable domain is EAGVTQFPSHSVIEKGQTVTLRCDPISGHDNLYWYRRVMGKEIKFLLHFVKESKQDESGMPNNRFLAERTGGTYSTLKVQPAELEDSGVYFCASSQVSPGTGVSGANVLTFGAGSRLTVL.

This clone has only one observation. The gene calls are TRBV30 and TRBJ1-5, with TRBD1 matching 7 bases. V was pared by 0 bases and J by 6 bases, with 5 bases of the junction left unmatched. Germline lookup yields CDR1 GTSNPN and CDR2 SVGIG (reference sequence). The CDR3 consists of 14 residues. The CDR3 nucleotides are TGTGCCTGGAGTGTTGGAGGGGGCCCTCAGCCCCAGCATTTT. This encodes CAWSVGGGPQPQHF.

V and J are TRBV4-2 and TRBJ2-2; 12 bases map to TRBD2. CDR1 LGHNA and CDR2 YNFKEQ come from the germline V gene. Losses at the gene ends were 0 bases for V and 2 bases for J; bases not matched to a gene: 4. The length of the CDR3 is 18 residues. CDR3 loop: CASSQDPSGGANTGELFF. The DNA for the CDR3 is TGTGCCAGCAGCCAAGACCCTAGCGGGGGGGCCAACACCGGGGAGCTGTTTTTT.